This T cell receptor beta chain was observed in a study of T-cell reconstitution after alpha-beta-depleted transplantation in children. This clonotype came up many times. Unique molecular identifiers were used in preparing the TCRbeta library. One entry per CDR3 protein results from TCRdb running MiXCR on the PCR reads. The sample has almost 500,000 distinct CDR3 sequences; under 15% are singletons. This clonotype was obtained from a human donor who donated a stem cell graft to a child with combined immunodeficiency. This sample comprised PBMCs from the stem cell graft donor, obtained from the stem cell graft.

The CDR3 sequence is CSAKTGGRETQYF. CDR3 nucleotides: TGCAGTGCTAAGACTGGGGGCCGGGAGACCCAGTACTTC. The chain couples TRBV20-1 to TRBJ2-5; possibly TRBD1 for D (6 bases). This CDR3 contains 13 residues. Germline CDR1 is DFQATT and CDR2 is SNEGSKA (reference sequence). Trimming left V 4 bases short and J 5 bases short, with 14 bases between.